What follows describes a single T cell receptor beta chain. This sample is part of a study of glioma-infiltrating T cells after dendritic cell vaccination. PBMC sampling occurred before vaccination, two weeks after the third dose, and at progression. The PCR used 60 V beta and 13 J beta primers. Sequencing used immunoSEQ multiplex PCR; TCRdb keeps in-frame clones, though not all of them. The sample holds 55,000 to 70,000 clones, 82% seen once. The TCR comes from a human donor with glioblastoma. The sequencing used blood, collected before dendritic cell vaccination.

The chain's CDR3 is CASSRRQGDAGANVLTF. The CDR3 DNA sequence: TGTGCCAGCAGCCGGCGGCAGGGCGACGCTGGGGCCAACGTCCTGACTTTC. V and J are TRBV9 and TRBJ2-6, with D maybe TRBD1 (5 bases). Between the trimmed V and J ends, which lost 4 bases and 2 bases, there was a span of 16 bases. CDR1 and CDR2 from the germline V gene are SGDLS and YYNGEE. The CDR3 consists of 17 residues.